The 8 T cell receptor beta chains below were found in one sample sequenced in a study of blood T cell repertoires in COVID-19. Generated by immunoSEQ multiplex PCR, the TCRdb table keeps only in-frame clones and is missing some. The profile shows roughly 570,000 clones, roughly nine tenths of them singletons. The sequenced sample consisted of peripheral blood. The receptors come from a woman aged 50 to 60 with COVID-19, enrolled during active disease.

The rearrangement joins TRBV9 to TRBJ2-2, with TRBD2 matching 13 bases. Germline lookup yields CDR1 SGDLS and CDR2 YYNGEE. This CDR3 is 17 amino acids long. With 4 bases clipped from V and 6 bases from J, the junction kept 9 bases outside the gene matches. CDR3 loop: CASSLTSGGRKPGELFF. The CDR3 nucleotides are TGTGCCAGCAGCCTGACTAGCGGGGGGCGGAAACCCGGGGAGCTGTTTTTT.

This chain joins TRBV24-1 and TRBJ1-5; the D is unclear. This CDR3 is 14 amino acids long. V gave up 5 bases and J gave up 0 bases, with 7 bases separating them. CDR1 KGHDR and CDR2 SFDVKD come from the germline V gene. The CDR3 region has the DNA TGTGCCACCAGTGGCCAGTTTAGCAATCAGCCCCAGCATTTT. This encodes CATSGQFSNQPQHF.

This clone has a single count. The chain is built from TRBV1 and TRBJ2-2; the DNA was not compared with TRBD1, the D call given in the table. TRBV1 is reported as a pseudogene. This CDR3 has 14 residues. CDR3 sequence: CTSRRKGRCGELFF. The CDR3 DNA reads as TGCACCAGCAGGAGGAAGGGGCGGTGTGGGGAGCTGTTTTTT.

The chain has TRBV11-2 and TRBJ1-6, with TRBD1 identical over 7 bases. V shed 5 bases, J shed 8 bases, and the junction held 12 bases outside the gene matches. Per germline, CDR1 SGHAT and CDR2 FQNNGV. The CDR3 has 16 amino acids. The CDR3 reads CASSPRQGVVYSPLHF. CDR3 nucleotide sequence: TGTGCCAGCAGCCCCAGACAGGGTGTTGTGTATTCACCCCTCCACTTT.

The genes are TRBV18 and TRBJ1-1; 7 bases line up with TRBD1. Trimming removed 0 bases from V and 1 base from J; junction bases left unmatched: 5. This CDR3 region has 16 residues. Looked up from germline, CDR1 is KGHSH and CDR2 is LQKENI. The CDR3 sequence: CASSPPTGQRNTEAFF. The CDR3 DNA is TGTGCCAGCTCACCACCGACGGGACAGAGGAACACTGAAGCTTTCTTT.

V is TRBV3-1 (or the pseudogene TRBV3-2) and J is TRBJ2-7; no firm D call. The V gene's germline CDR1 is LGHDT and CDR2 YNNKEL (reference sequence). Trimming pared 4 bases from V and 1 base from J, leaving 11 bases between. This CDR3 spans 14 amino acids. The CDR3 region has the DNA TGTGCCAGCAGCCCGTACACCTCTTCCTACGAGCAGTACTTC. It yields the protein CASSPYTSSYEQYF.

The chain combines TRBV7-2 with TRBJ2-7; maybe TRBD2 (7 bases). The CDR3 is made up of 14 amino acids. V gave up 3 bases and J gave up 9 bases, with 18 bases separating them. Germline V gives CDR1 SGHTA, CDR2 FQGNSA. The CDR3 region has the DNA TGTGCCAGCAGCTTGGGGGGGCTCCTATCGGCGCAGTACTTC. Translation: CASSLGGLLSAQYF.

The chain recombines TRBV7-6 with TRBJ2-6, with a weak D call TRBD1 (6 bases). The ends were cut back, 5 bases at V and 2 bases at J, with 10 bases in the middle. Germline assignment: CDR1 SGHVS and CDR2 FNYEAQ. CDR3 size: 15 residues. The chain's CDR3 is CASSKNRAGANVLTF. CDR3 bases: TGTGCCAGCAGCAAAAACAGGGCTGGGGCCAACGTCCTGACTTTC.